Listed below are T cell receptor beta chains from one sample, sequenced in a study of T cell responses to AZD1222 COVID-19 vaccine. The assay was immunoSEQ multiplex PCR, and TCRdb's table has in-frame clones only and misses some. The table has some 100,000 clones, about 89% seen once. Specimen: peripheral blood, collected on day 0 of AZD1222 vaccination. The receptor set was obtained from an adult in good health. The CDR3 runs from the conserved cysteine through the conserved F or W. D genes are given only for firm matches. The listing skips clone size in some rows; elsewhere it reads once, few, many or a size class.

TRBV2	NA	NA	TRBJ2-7	TGTGCCAGCAGTGAATGGCAAATAGGCTCCTACGAGCAGTACTTC	CASSEWQIGSYEQYF
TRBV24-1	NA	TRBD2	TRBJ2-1	TGTGCCACCAGTGATTTGACCAGCGGGAGTTACAATGAGCAGTTCTTC	CATSDLTSGSYNEQFF
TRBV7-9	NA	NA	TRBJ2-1	TGTGCCAGCAGCTTAGTTAACTACAATGAGCAGTTCTTC	CASSLVNYNEQFF
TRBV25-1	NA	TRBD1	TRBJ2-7	TGTGCCAGCAGTAGGGGACAGGGACGTTCCTACGAGCAGTACTTC	CASSRGQGRSYEQYF
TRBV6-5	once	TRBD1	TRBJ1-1	TGTGCCAGCAGGACAGGGGGCTTAGTCACTGAAGCTTTCTTT	CASRTGGLVTEAFF
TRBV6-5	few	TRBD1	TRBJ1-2	TGTGCCAGCATCTGGGGACAGGGGGGAGGCTACACCTTC	CASIWGQGGGYTF
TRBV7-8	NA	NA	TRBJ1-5	TGTGCCAGCAGCTTCGGGCAGGGCGGTCAGCCCCAGCATTTT	CASSFGQGGQPQHF
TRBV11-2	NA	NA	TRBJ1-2	TGTGCCAGCAGCTTAGGGGGGGCAGGGTATGGCTACACCTTC	CASSLGGAGYGYTF
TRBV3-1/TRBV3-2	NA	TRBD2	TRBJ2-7	TGCGCCAGCAGCCAAGACACCGGCGGGAGACACGAGCAGTACTTC	CASSQDTGGRHEQYF
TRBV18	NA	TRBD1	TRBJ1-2	TGTGCCAGCTCACGACCTACCGGGACAGGGGGTCTTGGGTATGGCTACACCTTC	CASSRPTGTGGLGYGYTF
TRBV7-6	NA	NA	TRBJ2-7	TGTGCCAGCAGCCCGGACAAAACCGGAGAGCAGTACTTC	CASSPDKTGEQYF
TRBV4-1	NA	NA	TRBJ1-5	TGCGCCAGCAGCCTCAGCCCGGATCAGCCCCAGCATTTT	CASSLSPDQPQHF
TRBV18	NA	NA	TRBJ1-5	TGTGCCAGCTCACCAGCTAGCAATCAGCCCCAGCATTTT	CASSPASNQPQHF
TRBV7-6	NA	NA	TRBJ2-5	TGTGCCAGCAGCTTCCAAGAGACCCAGTACTTC	CASSFQETQYF
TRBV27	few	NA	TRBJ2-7	TGTGCCAGCAGTCTCACTTCAGGCTACGAGCAGTACTTC	CASSLTSGYEQYF
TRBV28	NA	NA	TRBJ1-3	TGTGCCAGCAGCCGGGTAGGGGGCTCTGGAAACACCATATATTTT	CASSRVGGSGNTIYF
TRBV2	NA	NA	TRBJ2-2	TGTGCCAGCAGGCAGGGTCCCCACACCGGGGAGCTGTTTTTT	CASRQGPHTGELFF
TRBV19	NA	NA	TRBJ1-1	TGTGCCAGTAGTATCCCACTAAACACTGAAGCTTTCTTT	CASSIPLNTEAFF
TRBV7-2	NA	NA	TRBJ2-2	TGTGCCAGCAGCTTATATAACAGGGAGCTGTTTTTT	CASSLYNRELFF
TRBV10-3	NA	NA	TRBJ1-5	TGTGCCATCAGTGAGTCGGCAGGGTCGCGCAATCAGCCCCAGCATTTT	CAISESAGSRNQPQHF
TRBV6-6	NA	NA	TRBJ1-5	TGTGCCAGCAGTCCCCCTTCCAGAGAGCGTCCCCAGCATTTT	CASSPPSRERPQHF
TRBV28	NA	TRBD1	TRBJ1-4	TGTGCCAGCAGTGACCTCCCGGGACAGCGAGTTTTT	CASSDLPGQRVF
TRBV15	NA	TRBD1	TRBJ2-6	TGTGCCACCAGCACCCACAGGGGGCGAATCTCTGGGGCCAACGTCCTGACTTTC	CATSTHRGRISGANVLTF
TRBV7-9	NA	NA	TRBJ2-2	TGTGCCAGCAGCCTACCGGGACTGCCGAACACCGGGGAGCTGTTTTTT	CASSLPGLPNTGELFF
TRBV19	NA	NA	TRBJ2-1	TGTGCCAGTAGCACTTATGTAGTGGGACTTATGCCCAATGAGCAGTTCTTC	CASSTYVVGLMPNEQFF
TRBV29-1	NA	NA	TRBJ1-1	TGCAGCGTTGAAAGTTGGGTCCCCCTCGGAGCTTTCTTT	CSVESWVPLGAFF
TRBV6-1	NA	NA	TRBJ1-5	TGTGCCAGCAGTGAAGCAGGAGGGACCAATCAGCCCCAGCATTTT	CASSEAGGTNQPQHF
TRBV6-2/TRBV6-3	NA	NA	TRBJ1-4	TGTGCCAGCAGTTACGTAGGAGGGAGTGGGAAACTGTTTTTT	CASSYVGGSGKLFF
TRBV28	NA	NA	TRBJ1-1	TGTGCCAGCAGTTCCGGACAACCGAACACTGAAGCTTTCTTT	CASSSGQPNTEAFF
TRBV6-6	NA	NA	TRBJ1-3	TGTGCCAGCAGCTGGGCCCCAACAGGAAACACCATATATTTT	CASSWAPTGNTIYF
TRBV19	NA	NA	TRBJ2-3	TGTGCCAGTAGTATAGCAGGGGCAGATACGCAGTATTTT	CASSIAGADTQYF
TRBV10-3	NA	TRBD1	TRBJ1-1	TGTGCCATCAGTGAGTCGAAGGGGGCAAACACTGAAGCTTTCTTT	CAISESKGANTEAFF
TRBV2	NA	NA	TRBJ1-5	TGTGCCAGCACCCGAGAGGCAGGCGGGGGCAATCAGCCCCAGCATTTT	CASTREAGGGNQPQHF
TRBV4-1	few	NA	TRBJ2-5	TGCGCCAGCAGCCCTGAGGACAGCCCGCGGGAGACCCAGTACTTC	CASSPEDSPRETQYF
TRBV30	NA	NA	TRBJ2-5	TGTGCCTGGAGTCGTGAAGAGACCCAGTACTTC	CAWSREETQYF
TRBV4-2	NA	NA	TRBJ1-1	TGTGCCAGCAGCCAGGATACTGAAGCTTTCTTT	CASSQDTEAFF
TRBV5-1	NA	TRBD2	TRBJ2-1	TGCGCCAGCAGCGAACCTAGCGGGGGACACAATGAGCAGTTCTTC	CASSEPSGGHNEQFF
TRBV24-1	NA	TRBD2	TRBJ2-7	TGTGCCACCAGCACTAGCGGGAGTCTCTACGAGCAGTACTTC	CATSTSGSLYEQYF
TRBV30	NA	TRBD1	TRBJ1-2	TGTGCCTGGAGTGAATTAAACAGGGGAGGCTACCCTACAACTAGATATGGCTACACCTTC	CAWSELNRGGYPTTRYGYTF
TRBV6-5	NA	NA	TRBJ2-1	TGTGCCACCAGACTGAGGGAGGACTCCTACAATGAGCAGTTCTTC	CATRLREDSYNEQFF